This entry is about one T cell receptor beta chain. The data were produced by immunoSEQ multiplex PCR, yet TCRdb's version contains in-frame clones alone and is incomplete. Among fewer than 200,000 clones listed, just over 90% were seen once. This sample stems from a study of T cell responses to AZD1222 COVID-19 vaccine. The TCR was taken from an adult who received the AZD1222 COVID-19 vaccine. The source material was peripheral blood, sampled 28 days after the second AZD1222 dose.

The CDR3 loop is CASSPRRSSYEQYF. The CDR3 bases are TGTGCCAGCAGCCCAAGGCGGAGCTCCTACGAGCAGTACTTC. The chain combines TRBV3-1 (or the pseudogene TRBV3-2) with TRBJ2-7, with no clear D. Germline CDR1 is LGHDT and CDR2 is YNNKEL (reference sequence). Deletions cut 4 bases from V and 0 bases from J, with 10 bases between. The CDR3 covers 14 residues.